A single sample is the source of the 29 T cell receptor beta chains below, sequenced in a study of breast tumors, draining lymph nodes, adjacent tissues. In TCRdb, the multiplex PCR reads were re-called with MiXCR into one record per CDR3 protein. The sample lists about 140,000 distinct CDR3 sequences, about a fifth occurring once. Breast cancer patients provided tissue from their axillary draining lymph nodes. Sequenced input: axillary lymph node tissue. These TCRs come from a female donor with breast cancer. Some clones in this sample may be carry-over from other donors' samples.

Many counts were recorded for this clonotype. J is TRBJ2-3 and V is TRBV19; D not resolved. There are 15 residues in the CDR3. CDR1 and CDR2 (germline): LNHDA, SQIVND (reference sequence). Trimming cost V 0 bases and J 1 base, with 8 bases left between them. The CDR3 DNA reads TGTGCCAGTAGTATAGATGGCGGCGGCACAGATACGCAGTATTTT. Translated: CASSIDGGGTDTQYF.

This clonotype was seen many times. This sequence joins TRBV7-9 and TRBJ2-1, with 14 bases that match TRBD2. CDR1 and CDR2 from the germline V gene are SEHNR and FQNEAQ (reference sequence). The CDR3 has 19 residues. V gave up 2 bases and J gave up 0 bases; unmatched junction bases: 6. CDR3 protein: CASSLSGGTSGSSYNEQFF. CDR3 in DNA: TGTGCCAGCAGCTTAAGTGGGGGGACTAGCGGGAGCTCCTACAATGAGCAGTTCTTC.

At least ten counts were recorded for this clonotype. The chain carries TRBV11-1 and TRBJ2-7; D is possibly TRBD1 or TRBD2 (5 bases each). The V gene's germline CDR1 is SGHAT and CDR2 FQDESV (reference sequence). CDR3 length equals 11 residues. Trimming stripped 5 bases from V and 5 bases from J, with 7 bases between. CDR3 coding DNA: TGTGCCAGCAGCCAGGGACACGAGCAGTACTTC. It translates to CASSQGHEQYF. Looking up the rest from reference TRBV11-1 and TRBJ2-7 gives the full variable domain: EAEVAQSPRYKITEKSQAVAFWCDPISGHATLYWYRQILGQGPELLVQFQDESVVDDSQLPKDRFSAERLKGVDSTLKIQPAELGDSAMYLCASSQGHEQYFGPGTRLTVT.

With regard to this clonotype: This could be a read error, since a much larger clone is one nucleotide away. CDR3 bases: TGTGCCAGCAGCGAAGACGGAGAGACCCAGTACTTC. This sequence encodes CASSEDGETQYF. This sequence joins TRBV11-3 and TRBJ2-5; D is uncertain. From germline, CDR1 is SGHNT and CDR2 YENEEA. CDR3 length: 12 amino acids. The germline V and J ends were trimmed by 5 bases and 4 bases, with 8 bases remaining between them.

A remark on this clonotype: A read error may be the cause here, since a much bigger clone is one base away. Written as DNA, the CDR3 is TGCGCCAGCGGTGATACCGGGACTAGCGGGAGGCAAGGCACAGATACGCAGTATTTT. Encoded protein: CASGDTGTSGRQGTDTQYF. This chain joins TRBV10-2 and TRBJ2-3; TRBD2 matches 15 bases. The CDR3 has 19 residues. Germline V gene lookup returns CDR1 WSHSY and CDR2 SAAADI.

There are many counts of this clonotype. This sequence joins TRBV6-1 and TRBJ2-7; D is uncertain. V was clipped by 6 bases and J by 6 bases, with 6 bases between them. The CDR3 loop spans 10 amino acids. Germline V lookup: CDR1 MNHNS, CDR2 SASEGT. The chain's CDR3 is CASSQFEQYF. CDR3 DNA sequence: TGTGCCAGCAGCCAGTTCGAGCAGTACTTC.

This clonotype was counted ten times or more. The chain recombines TRBV6-6 with TRBJ2-7, with a possible D match to TRBD2 (6 bases). Germline loops: CDR1 MNHNY, CDR2 SVGAGI (reference sequence). This CDR3 has 12 amino acids. Deletions cut 6 bases from V and 0 bases from J, with 6 bases between. The CDR3: CASSGSSYEQYF. The CDR3, as DNA: TGTGCCAGCAGCGGGAGCTCCTACGAGCAGTACTTC.

Ten or more counts support this clonotype. The chain is built from TRBV6-1 and TRBJ2-3, with D possibly called TRBD1 or TRBD2 (5 bases each). Trimming removed 2 bases at V and 5 bases at J, with 20 bases between. There are 17 residues in the CDR3. Germline CDR1 MNHNS, CDR2 SASEGT. The chain's CDR3 is CASSERGPGSWRDTQYF. CDR3 bases: TGTGCCAGCAGTGAAAGGGGCCCGGGGAGCTGGCGAGATACGCAGTATTTT.

This clonotype was detected a few times. This chain uses TRBV28 with TRBJ1-2; a possible D gene is TRBD1 (6 bases). The CDR3 spans 14 residues. Germline lookup yields CDR1 MDHEN and CDR2 SYDVKM. V lost 6 bases to trimming and J lost 4 bases, with 15 bases between them. The CDR3 coding sequence is TGTGCCAGCAGCGGTCTGGACAGATCCTATGGCTACACCTTC. Residues: CASSGLDRSYGYTF.

Of note for this clonotype: One base away lies a much larger clone, so this may be a sequencing read error. The V and J genes are TRBV6-2 or TRBV6-3 and TRBJ1-4; 9 nucleotides align to TRBD1. The CDR3 totals 16 residues. Germline V gene data show CDR1 as MNHEY and CDR2 as SVGEGT. CDR3 sequence reads: CASSKQGASTNEKLIF. The CDR3 nucleotides are TGTGCCAGCAGTAAACAGGGGGCCTCGACTAATGAAAAACTGATTTTT.

This clonotype appeared many times. The chain couples TRBV7-2 to TRBJ1-3; 11 nucleotides agree with TRBD1. Per the germline V gene, CDR1 is SGHTA and CDR2 is FQGNSA. The CDR3 spans 15 residues. The junction had 2 bases not matched to a gene; V was cut back by 3 bases and J by 4 bases. The CDR3 DNA follows: TGTGCCAGCAGCTTGCGGGACAGGGGGGGAAACACCATATATTTT. It specifies CASSLRDRGGNTIYF. The whole variable domain, remainder taken from reference TRBV7-2 and TRBJ1-3, is GAGVSQSPSNKVTEKGKDVELRCDPISGHTALYWYRQSLGQGLEFLIYFQGNSAPDKSGLPSDRFSAERTGGSVSTLTIQRTQQEDSAVYLCASSLRDRGGNTIYFGEGSWLTVV.

Notes on this clonotype: Possible read error: a much larger clone is one base away. The gene calls are TRBV6-2 or TRBV6-3 and TRBJ2-7, with unresolved D. CDR1 and CDR2 (germline): MNHEY, SVGEGT. V lost 6 bases, J lost 3 bases, and 6 bases lay in between. The CDR3 is made up of 11 amino acids. CDR3 DNA: TGTGCCAGCAGAGTTAACTACGAGCAGTACTTC. It translates to CASRVNYEQYF.

V and J are TRBV27 and TRBJ2-2; 10 bases are a match to TRBD2. The V gene's germline CDR1 is MNHEY and CDR2 SMNVEV (reference sequence). Losses at the gene ends were 4 bases for V and 4 bases for J; bases not matched to a gene: 6. This CDR3 is 16 amino acids long. CDR3 amino acids: CASSSTAGGLTGELFF. CDR3 DNA: TGTGCCAGCAGTTCCACAGCGGGAGGGCTCACCGGGGAGCTGTTTTTT.

In its sample, this clonotype was seen many times. V usage is TRBV7-9 and J usage is TRBJ1-6, with D tentatively TRBD1 (5 bases). The CDR3 is made up of 14 amino acids. Germline lookup yields CDR1 SEHNR and CDR2 FQNEAQ (reference sequence). Trimming left V 5 bases short and J 8 bases short, with 13 bases between. CDR3 sequence (DNA): TGTGCCAGCAGCCCGGGGACGGCTTATTCACCCCTCCACTTT. Translating it yields CASSPGTAYSPLHF.

Details on this clonotype: A much larger clone lies one base from this, so it may be a read error. A read error is likely, as this CDR3 ends without the conserved phenylalanine or tryptophan. The chain employs TRBV3-1 and TRBJ2-5; 14 positions agree with TRBD2. Trimming cost V 1 base and J 3 bases; bases outside gene matches: 7. Germline values: CDR1 LGHDT, CDR2 YNNKEL (reference sequence). This CDR3 spans 18 amino acids. CDR3 DNA: TGTGCCAGCAGCCAAGGACTAGCGGGAGGGCCAAGGGAAGAGACCCAGTACTCC. Translated, it gives CASSQGLAGGPREETQYS.

This clonotype was recorded many times. The genes are TRBV9 and TRBJ2-3, with 9 bases identical to TRBD2. J lost 5 bases, V lost 3 bases, and 13 bases had no gene match. Germline CDR1 reads SGDLS; CDR2 reads YYNGEE. The CDR3 runs 17 residues. CDR3 amino acids: CASSGQGAGGPRDTQYF. CDR3 DNA: TGTGCCAGCAGCGGGCAAGGGGCGGGAGGGCCGAGAGATACGCAGTATTTT.

This clonotype has a count of ten or more. This chain connects TRBV5-1 to TRBJ2-5; possible D gene TRBD1, 6 bases. V lost 3 bases and J 4 bases, leaving 13 bases between the germline ends. Germline V CDR1 and CDR2: SGHRS, YFSETQ. This CDR3 contains 14 residues. Here the CDR3 reads CASSSQGFGETQYF. In DNA form, the CDR3 reads TGCGCCAGCAGCTCGCAGGGGTTTGGAGAGACCCAGTACTTC. The full variable domain, its missing parts supplied by reference TRBV5-1 and TRBJ2-5, is KAGVTQTPRYLIKTRGQQVTLSCSPISGHRSVSWYQQTPGQGLQFLFEYFSETQRNKGNFPGRFSGRQFSNSRSEMNVSTLELGDSALYLCASSSQGFGETQYFGPGTRLLVL.

The sample holds many counts of this clonotype. CDR3 sequence reads: CASSISHTDTQYF. In nucleotides, the CDR3 is TGTGCCAGCAGCATTTCCCACACAGATACGCAGTATTTT. This chain connects TRBV7-2 to TRBJ2-3; D gene unclear. CDR3 length equals 13 residues. Germline lookup yields CDR1 SGHTA and CDR2 FQGNSA. Trimming removed 5 bases from V and 2 bases from J, with 8 bases in between.

Notes on this clonotype: A much larger clone lies one base from this, so it may be a read error. The chain employs TRBV24-1 and TRBJ2-7; 10 bases are a match to TRBD2. CDR3 length: 14 amino acids. The germline CDR1 and CDR2 sequences are KGHDR and SFDVKD. The CDR3, as DNA: TGTGCCATCAGTGACCCTAGCGGGAGCCACGAGCAGTACTTC. Protein sequence: CAISDPSGSHEQYF.

This clonotype appeared many times. V and J are TRBV20-1 and TRBJ2-3; 9 nucleotides line up with TRBD1. The V gene's germline CDR1 is DFQATT and CDR2 SNEGSKA (reference sequence). The CDR3 consists of 14 residues. Trimming cost V 5 bases and J 2 bases; bases outside gene matches: 5. Here the CDR3 reads CSALGQGSTDTQYF. The CDR3 DNA reads as TGCAGTGCTTTGGGACAGGGTTCCACAGATACGCAGTATTTT.

This clonotype has just a few counts. Possible read error: a much larger clone is one base away. This chain connects TRBV5-4 to TRBJ2-7; perhaps TRBD1 as D (6 bases). CDR3 length: 12 residues. Germline V gene data show CDR1 as SGHNT and CDR2 as YYREEE (reference sequence). CDR3 coding DNA: TGTGCCAGCAACTTGGGGGCGAGAGGGCAGTACTTC. Translating gives CASNLGARGQYF.

This clonotype occurred a few times. The chain has TRBV6-1 and TRBJ1-5; possible D gene TRBD1, 6 bases. Trimming took 2 bases from V and 9 from J, leaving 17 bases between them. The CDR3 covers 15 residues. Per germline, CDR1 MNHNS and CDR2 SASEGT. The CDR3 loop reads CASSERGAGRWPQHF. Written as DNA, the CDR3 is TGTGCCAGCAGTGAAAGGGGGGCAGGTCGTTGGCCCCAGCATTTT.

Remarks on this clonotype: This may be a read error, as it is one base from a much larger clone. This chain links TRBV7-3 with TRBJ2-5; D is undetermined. The CDR3 covers 13 residues. Germline-derived CDR1 and CDR2 are SGHTA and FQGTGA. The V end was cut by 2 bases, the J end by 3 bases, with 7 bases between. This chain's CDR3 is CASSLGKEETQYF. For the CDR3, the DNA is TGTGCCAGCAGCTTAGGCAAAGAAGAGACCCAGTACTTC.

About this clonotype: This sequence may be a read error, since a much larger clone differs from it by one base. Because the CDR3 is missing its conserved closing phenylalanine or tryptophan, this is likely a read error. V and J are TRBV19 and TRBJ2-1, with TRBD2 matching 8 bases. Looked up from germline, CDR1 is LNHDA and CDR2 is SQIVND (reference sequence). The CDR3 has 15 residues. With V trimmed by 3 bases and J by 3 bases, 4 bases remained unmatched. CDR3 bases: TGTGCCAGTAGTATTCAAGCGGGGGTCTACAATGAGCAGTTCATC. This encodes CASSIQAGVYNEQFI.

This clonotype has at least ten counts. CDR3 loop: CASSTGAGDSYNSPLHF. CDR3 nucleotide sequence: TGTGCCAGCAGTACTGGGGCAGGGGACTCCTATAATTCACCCCTCCACTTT. The chain links TRBV6-6 to TRBJ1-6, with D tentatively TRBD1 (6 bases). Trimming removed 5 bases from V and 0 bases from J, with 14 bases in between. The CDR3 has 17 amino acids. Germline V lookup: CDR1 MNHNY, CDR2 SVGAGI (reference sequence).

Comments on this clonotype: A junction end diverges from the germline sequence, so it may reflect a read error. V gene TRBV6-5 combines with J gene TRBJ2-2; D may correspond to TRBD1 or TRBD2 (5 bases each). The CDR3 is 14 residues long. Germline assignment: CDR1 MNHEY and CDR2 SVGAGI. This CDR3 reads CASRPRVNTGELSF. In DNA, the CDR3 is TGTGCCAGCAGGCCCAGGGTGAACACCGGGGAGCTGTCTTTT.

There are many counts of this clonotype. This chain uses TRBV18 with TRBJ2-5; TRBD1 agrees at 8 bases. CDR1 is KGHSH and CDR2 is LQKENI in the germline V gene. Unmatched junction bases numbered 3, after V lost 4 bases and J lost 5 bases. The CDR3 totals 13 residues. CDR3 residues: CASSQRQGETQYF. CDR3 DNA sequence: TGTGCCAGCTCACAGAGACAGGGGGAGACCCAGTACTTC. Full variable domain (remainder filled in from reference TRBV18 and TRBJ2-5): NAGVMQNPRHLVRRRGQEARLRCSPMKGHSHVYWYRQLPEEGLKFMVYLQKENIIDESGMPKERFSAEFPKEGPSILRIQQVVRGDSAAYFCASSQRQGETQYFGPGTRLLVL.

This clonotype has ten or more counts. The J gene is TRBJ1-2, the V gene TRBV5-5; possibly TRBD1 for D (5 bases). The CDR3 has 13 residues. Trimming pared 7 bases from V and 0 bases from J, leaving 10 bases between. CDR1 and CDR2 (germline): SGHKS, YYEKEE (reference sequence). The CDR3 DNA follows: TGTGCCAGCGCAGACAGCCCTAACTATGGCTACACCTTC. This gives the protein CASADSPNYGYTF.

V is TRBV5-1 and J is TRBJ1-1; no definite D call. This CDR3 spans 15 amino acids. The V gene lost 0 bases and the J gene lost 0 bases, with 9 bases spanning the gap. CDR1 and CDR2 from the germline V gene are SGHRS and YFSETQ. CDR3 sequence reads: CASSLEGALNTEAFF. The CDR3 region has the DNA TGCGCCAGCAGCTTGGAGGGCGCCCTGAACACTGAAGCTTTCTTT. Full variable domain (missing parts from reference TRBV5-1 and TRBJ1-1): KAGVTQTPRYLIKTRGQQVTLSCSPISGHRSVSWYQQTPGQGLQFLFEYFSETQRNKGNFPGRFSGRQFSNSRSEMNVSTLELGDSALYLCASSLEGALNTEAFFGQGTRLTVV.